One sample yielded the 15 T cell receptor beta chains listed below, sequenced in a study of blood T cells in healthy people across ages. Then a second PCR, running roughly 6 to 12 cycles, was carried out with a sample-barcoded 5' primer and a J-beta primer mix. TCRdb re-called the 5' RACE reads with MiXCR, one entry per CDR3 protein. Here the sample spans roughly 1,700,000 distinct CDR3 sequences, 28% being singletons. The sample comprised blood. These receptors all come from a woman aged 25 to 39 in good health.

This clonotype has a count of ten or more. The V and J genes are TRBV6-6 and TRBJ2-3, with 13 bases aligning to TRBD2. Trimming took 6 bases from V and 2 from J; bases not matched to a gene: 5. This CDR3 has 16 residues. The germline gives CDR1 MNHNY, CDR2 SVGAGI (reference sequence). The CDR3 DNA is TGTGCCAGCAGCTTGGGACTAGCGGGGATCACAGATACGCAGTATTTT. Its protein is CASSLGLAGITDTQYF.

This clonotype was observed at least ten times. V and J are TRBV7-6 and TRBJ1-6; 8 bases are a match to TRBD1. Germline CDR1 and CDR2: SGHVS and FNYEAQ. J was trimmed by 7 bases and V by 5 bases; bases with no gene match: 4. This CDR3 region has 14 residues. CDR3 sequence: CASSPRQGNSPLHF. In DNA, the CDR3 is TGTGCCAGCAGCCCCCGACAGGGGAATTCACCCCTCCACTTT.

The chain uses TRBV20-1 and TRBJ2-4; 12 bases line up with TRBD2. CDR1 is DFQATT and CDR2 is SNEGSKA in the germline V gene (reference sequence). Trimming took 3 bases from V and 7 from J; bases not matched to a gene: 7. This CDR3 is built from 15 residues. The CDR3 DNA reads as TGCAGTGCTAGGATCCTGACTAGCGGGAGTAACATTCAGTACTTC. Protein: CSARILTSGSNIQYF.

This clonotype has ten or more counts. The chain couples TRBV10-2 to TRBJ2-7; D ambiguous. The CDR3 length is 14 residues. Germline CDR1 is WSHSY and CDR2 is SAAADI. V was shortened by 8 bases and J by 7 bases, with 21 bases between the two germline ends. CDR3 amino acids: CASAPGPWGREQYF. For the CDR3, the DNA is TGCGCCAGCGCCCCGGGCCCCTGGGGTCGGGAGCAGTACTTC.

This clonotype turned up a few times. The chain has TRBV5-1 and TRBJ2-1; D uncertain. Trimming took 1 base from V and 1 from J, leaving 9 bases between them. Germline V gene lookup returns CDR1 SGHRS and CDR2 YFSETQ. CDR3 length: 15 amino acids. The CDR3 sequence: CASSLSGQSYNEQFF. The DNA of the CDR3 is TGCGCCAGCAGCTTGTCCGGGCAGTCCTACAATGAGCAGTTCTTC. The full variable domain, rest sourced from reference TRBV5-1 and TRBJ2-1, is KAGVTQTPRYLIKTRGQQVTLSCSPISGHRSVSWYQQTPGQGLQFLFEYFSETQRNKGNFPGRFSGRQFSNSRSEMNVSTLELGDSALYLCASSLSGQSYNEQFFGPGTRLTVL.

The chain couples TRBV5-1 to TRBJ2-5; TRBD2 agrees at 15 bases. J gave up 1 base and V 7 bases, and 8 bases lay outside the gene matches. CDR1 is SGHRS, CDR2 YFSETQ, per germline. There are 17 residues in the CDR3. Here the CDR3 reads CASGPGTSGGFQETQYF. The CDR3 DNA follows: TGCGCCAGCGGCCCCGGGACTAGCGGGGGGTTCCAAGAGACCCAGTACTTC.

The chain is built from TRBV6-1 and TRBJ1-5; 7 bases are a match to TRBD1. The CDR3 contains 15 residues. V dropped 1 base and J dropped 6; count of bases not matched to a gene: 6. In germline, CDR1 is MNHNS, CDR2 SASEGT. The CDR3 DNA follows: TGTGCCAGCAGTGAAGAGGTAGGGGGCAGTCAGCCCCAGCATTTT. This sequence encodes CASSEEVGGSQPQHF.

This clonotype was recorded at least ten times. This chain uses TRBV18 with TRBJ2-7; D gene uncertain. V was cut by 2 bases and J by 2 bases, with 7 bases left in between. The V gene's germline CDR1 is KGHSH and CDR2 LQKENI. The CDR3 has 13 residues. The CDR3: CASSPSRTYEQYF. CDR3 bases: TGTGCCAGCTCACCAAGCAGGACCTACGAGCAGTACTTC.

This clonotype was observed a handful of times. V is TRBV20-1 and J is TRBJ1-2; D may be TRBD1 (6 bases). Germline CDR1 and CDR2: DFQATT and SNEGSKA (reference sequence). V dropped 3 bases and J dropped 4 bases, with 18 bases sitting between them. This CDR3 comprises 15 residues. CDR3 coding DNA: TGCAGTGCTAGGGTGGTTGGGGGGGCCGGCTATGGCTACACCTTC. It yields the protein CSARVVGGAGYGYTF.

This clonotype was seen only a few times. The rearrangement joins TRBV29-1 to TRBJ2-5; TRBD1 agrees at 8 bases. This CDR3 has 13 amino acids. Germline trimming cut 7 bases from V and 2 bases from J; bases unmatched to any gene: 6. Per the germline V gene, CDR1 is SQVTM and CDR2 is ANQGSEA. CDR3 nucleotide sequence: TGCAGCGCGCACAGGGGGAATCAAGAGACCCAGTACTTC. It is translated as CSAHRGNQETQYF.

The chain employs TRBV12-3 or TRBV12-4 and TRBJ1-4; D is undetermined. CDR3 length: 15 amino acids. The germline V and J ends were trimmed by 3 bases and 5 bases, with 13 bases remaining between them. This chain's CDR3 is CASSLTEGTNEKLFF. As DNA, the CDR3 is TGTGCCAGCAGTTTGACGGAGGGAACAAATGAAAAACTGTTTTTT.

The V gene is TRBV24-1, the J gene TRBJ2-1, with D possibly matching TRBD1 (6 bases). Germline V gene sequence: CDR1 KGHDR, CDR2 SFDVKD. The CDR3 contains 16 residues. Trimming shortened V by 3 bases and J by 0 bases, and 11 bases separated the two germline ends. Here the CDR3 DNA reads TGTGCCACCAGTGATACGACAGGTGCCTCCTACAATGAGCAGTTCTTC. Its protein is CATSDTTGASYNEQFF.

The gene calls are TRBV5-1 and TRBJ1-3; no clear D. Between the trimmed V and J ends, which lost 0 bases and 0 bases, there was a span of 13 bases. The germline V gene has CDR1 SGHRS and CDR2 YFSETQ. The CDR3 spans 17 residues. The CDR3 DNA reads as TGCGCCAGCAGCTTGGGGGCACTCGTCGCCTCTGGAAACACCATATATTTT. Its translation is CASSLGALVASGNTIYF.

This clonotype was observed a handful of times. J is TRBJ2-1 and V is TRBV9; 7 positions agree with TRBD2. CDR1 and CDR2 (germline): SGDLS, YYNGEE. This CDR3 is 20 amino acids long. V lost 0 bases, J lost 1 base, and 16 bases stayed unmatched. CDR3 residues: CASSVVGGAGSYLSYNEQFF. The CDR3 coding sequence is TGTGCCAGCAGCGTAGTCGGGGGAGCGGGGAGTTATTTGTCCTACAATGAGCAGTTCTTC.

This clonotype has just a few counts. The rearrangement links TRBV29-1 to TRBJ2-1; 7 bases match TRBD2. The CDR3 is 14 amino acids. Germline values: CDR1 SQVTM, CDR2 ANQGSEA. V lost 1 base and J lost 8; bases outside the gene matches: 8. The CDR3 nucleotides are TGCAGCGTTGAAGGATGGGCGGGGGATTATGAGCAGTTCTTC. This gives the protein CSVEGWAGDYEQFF.